Following are 14 T cell receptor beta chains from one sample sequenced in a study of Ad26.COV2.S vaccination and SARS-CoV-2 variants. Only in-frame clones appear in the TCRdb table, and some are missing; sequencing was by immunoSEQ multiplex PCR. The sample yields 300,000 to 350,000 clones, 75% to 90% seen once. Described treatment: around 19 received Ad26.COV2.S at low or high dose, single or two shots; 5 received placebo; per-sample allocation not given. Collection of samples fell on day 63 after the first vaccine or placebo injection. Sequenced here: peripheral blood, sampled in a trial of Ad26.COV2.S vaccine versus placebo. These receptors were obtained from a person aged 18-65 years who received the Ad26.COV2.S COVID-19 vaccine or a placebo.

There are a few counts of this clone. The V call is TRBV27, the J call TRBJ1-5; a possible D gene is TRBD1 (5 bases). Trimming shortened V by 4 bases and J by 9 bases, and 13 bases separated the two germline ends. The CDR3 has 13 residues. Germline assignment: CDR1 MNHEY and CDR2 SMNVEV (reference sequence). CDR3 sequence reads: CASSSLPGGPQHF. CDR3 coding DNA: TGTGCCAGCAGTTCACTCCCTGGGGGGCCCCAGCATTTT.

V is TRBV28 and J is TRBJ1-1; weak D call: TRBD1 (6 bases). Germline V gene sequence: CDR1 MDHEN, CDR2 SYDVKM. With 1 base removed from V and 4 bases from J, the gap between germline ends came to 16 bases. The CDR3 consists of 16 residues. CDR3 coding DNA: TGTGCCAGCAGTTTATTTGAGGCGGGGGGCCCCACTGAAGCTTTCTTT. It codes for CASSLFEAGGPTEAFF. The full variable domain, in which reference TRBV28 and TRBJ1-1 provide the parts outside the CDR3, is DVKVTQSSRYLVKRTGEKVFLECVQDMDHENMFWYRQDPGLGLRLIYFSYDVKMKEKGDIPEGYSVSREKKERFSLILESASTNQTSMYLCASSLFEAGGPTEAFFGQGTRLTVV.

The V and J genes are TRBV14 and TRBJ1-2; D unresolved. In germline, CDR1 is SGHDN, CDR2 FVKESK. The V and J ends lost 0 bases and 7 bases respectively, with 15 bases between them. This CDR3 has 15 amino acids. CDR3 in DNA: TGTGCCAGCAGCCAAGATGGGATAACTGTGCGTGGCTACACCTTC. Amino acid sequence: CASSQDGITVRGYTF.

This sequence joins TRBV3-1 (or the pseudogene TRBV3-2) and TRBJ1-2, with 7 bases that match TRBD1. The J segment lost 1 base and the V segment lost 4 bases, leaving 3 bases of the junction unmatched. The CDR3 sequence is 14 residues long. From germline, CDR1 is LGHDT and CDR2 YNNKEL (reference sequence). DNA of the CDR3: TGTGCCAGCAGCCCAGGGGGGGGTAACTATGGCTACACCTTC. As protein: CASSPGGGNYGYTF.

The chain is built from TRBV15 and TRBJ2-1; tentative D call: TRBD1 (5 bases). The CDR3 has 16 amino acids. Per germline, CDR1 LNHNV and CDR2 YYDKDF (reference sequence). V lost 3 bases to trimming and J lost 5 bases, with 17 bases between them. CDR3 amino acids: CATSSDLTWGNNEQFF. In DNA, the CDR3 is TGTGCCACCAGCAGTGATCTCACATGGGGCAACAATGAGCAGTTCTTC. The whole variable domain, remainder taken from reference TRBV15 and TRBJ2-1, is DAMVIQNPRYQVTQFGKPVTLSCSQTLNHNVMYWYQQKSSQAPKLLFHYYDKDFNNEADTPDNFQSRRPNTSFCFLDIRSPGLGDTAMYLCATSSDLTWGNNEQFFGPGTRLTVL.

The rearrangement links TRBV5-1 to TRBJ2-2; perhaps TRBD1 as D (6 bases). The germline CDR1 and CDR2 sequences are SGHRS and YFSETQ. V was clipped by 2 bases and J by 6 bases, with 11 bases between them. This CDR3 is built from 14 residues. The CDR3, as DNA: TGCGCCAGCAGCTTCTCGCAGGGGTCCGGGGAGCTGTTTTTT. This encodes CASSFSQGSGELFF.

The V gene is TRBV18, the J gene TRBJ2-1; TRBD1 agrees at 7 bases. Germline V gene lookup returns CDR1 KGHSH and CDR2 LQKENI. The CDR3 spans 16 residues. With V trimmed by 3 bases and J by 1 base, 6 bases remained unmatched. In DNA form, the CDR3 reads TGTGCCAGCTCACCGGTACACAGGGGATCCTACAATGAGCAGTTCTTC. As protein: CASSPVHRGSYNEQFF.

This chain links TRBV18 with TRBJ2-7; D remains ambiguous. V was clipped by 0 bases and J by 2 bases, with 8 bases between them. Germline assignment: CDR1 KGHSH and CDR2 LQKENI. This CDR3 contains 14 residues. This CDR3 reads CASSPPPGTYEQYF. As DNA, the CDR3 is TGTGCCAGCTCACCACCTCCAGGAACCTACGAGCAGTACTTC.

V is TRBV19 and J is TRBJ1-1, with D perhaps matching TRBD1 (5 bases). Trimming left V 3 bases short and J 4 bases short, with 12 bases between. This CDR3 is built from 14 residues. Germline CDR1 is LNHDA and CDR2 is SQIVND (reference sequence). CDR3 nucleotide sequence: TGTGCCAGTAGTATCCCGAGGGGTATCACTGAAGCTTTCTTT. Translating it yields CASSIPRGITEAFF.

The J gene is TRBJ2-6, the V gene TRBV29-1, with D possibly being TRBD1 (5 bases). Trimming took off 6 bases at V and 0 bases at J, with 12 bases between the two ends. Germline CDR1 and CDR2: SQVTM and ANQGSEA. The CDR3 sequence is 15 residues long. The chain's CDR3 is CSVGHFTSGANVLTF. CDR3 nucleotides: TGCAGCGTCGGACATTTCACCTCTGGGGCCAACGTCCTGACTTTC.

The V gene is TRBV18, the J gene TRBJ1-5, with D possibly TRBD1 on 6 matching bases. This CDR3 spans 17 amino acids. Per germline, CDR1 KGHSH and CDR2 LQKENI. V was trimmed by 3 bases and J by 2 bases, leaving 17 bases between them. CDR3 protein: CASSPEGGGWGNQPQHF. The CDR3 DNA is TGTGCCAGCTCACCCGAGGGGGGCGGGTGGGGCAATCAGCCCCAGCATTTT. The full variable domain, its missing parts supplied by reference TRBV18 and TRBJ1-5, is NAGVMQNPRHLVRRRGQEARLRCSPMKGHSHVYWYRQLPEEGLKFMVYLQKENIIDESGMPKERFSAEFPKEGPSILRIQQVVRGDSAAYFCASSPEGGGWGNQPQHFGDGTRLSIL.

This clone is a singleton in its sample. V gene TRBV19 combines with J gene TRBJ1-1; D not certain. The CDR3 contains 12 residues. The germline V and J ends were trimmed by 7 bases and 1 base, with 7 bases remaining between them. Germline V gene lookup returns CDR1 LNHDA and CDR2 SQIVND (reference sequence). The CDR3 DNA reads TGTGCCAGTATAGTAGCGAACACTGAAGCTTTCTTT. This sequence encodes CASIVANTEAFF.

This sequence joins TRBV7-9 and TRBJ1-2, with a tentative D call TRBD1 (6 bases). CDR3 size: 15 residues. Trimming removed 5 bases from V and 0 bases from J, with 13 bases in between. CDR1 SEHNR and CDR2 FQNEAQ come from the germline V gene (reference sequence). In DNA, the CDR3 is TGTGCCAGCAGCCGAGCGACAGGAGCTAACTATGGCTACACCTTC. Its protein product is CASSRATGANYGYTF.

A single count supports this clone. The J gene is TRBJ1-6, the V gene TRBV4-3, with D tentatively TRBD1 (5 bases). V was shortened by 0 bases and J by 0 bases, with 9 bases between the two germline ends. This CDR3 has 17 residues. Germline loops: CDR1 LGHNA, CDR2 YSLEER. As DNA, the CDR3 is TGCGCCAGCAGCCAAGAACCAGGGAGCTCCTATAATTCACCCCTCCACTTT. It is translated as CASSQEPGSSYNSPLHF.